The clone carrying this T cell receptor beta chain was recorded only once. The data were taken from a study of blood T cell repertoires in COVID-19. Study-wide context: COVID-19 samples from acute and convalescent phases originated in the United States, Italy and Spain.

TCRdb keeps only in-frame clones here, not all; method: immunoSEQ multiplex PCR. The sample holds more than 100,000 clones; 65% to 85% are singletons and the top ten take 4% to 5.5%. The CDR3 has 15 amino acids. Germline V gene lookup returns CDR1 MNHEY and CDR2 SVGAGI. The ends were cut back, 7 bases at V and 4 bases at J, with 17 bases in the middle. The receptor comes from a woman between 65 and 79 years old with acute or convalescent COVID-19. The chain has TRBV6-5 and TRBJ1-3, with D possibly being TRBD1 (5 bases). Sequencing input: peripheral blood. Here the CDR3 reads CASTRTGGEGNTIYF. CDR3 bases: TGTGCCAGCACCCGAACGGGGGGAGAAGGAAACACCATATATTTT.